Presented here are 14 T cell receptor beta chains from one specimen sequenced in a study of blood T cell repertoires in COVID-19. Measured with immunoSEQ multiplex PCR; TCRdb has only the in-frame clones, and not every one. The table includes about 190,000 clones, roughly nine tenths detected once. Sequencing was done on a sample of peripheral blood. These receptors came from a man in his thirties or forties with acute or convalescent COVID-19.

V is TRBV5-1 and J is TRBJ2-7; no reliable D call. The germline gives CDR1 SGHRS, CDR2 YFSETQ. V shed 0 bases and J shed 6 bases, with 4 bases lying between them. CDR3 length equals 11 residues. The CDR3 DNA reads as TGCGCCAGCAGCTTGGCGGGCGAGCAGTACTTC. Translated: CASSLAGEQYF.

The rearrangement uses TRBV25-1 and TRBJ2-3; 10 bases fit TRBD2. J lost 4 bases, V lost 5 bases, and 6 bases had no gene match. From germline, CDR1 is MGHDK and CDR2 SYGVNS. The CDR3 has 15 amino acids. The CDR3 reads CASSTSGGAPDTQYF. Here the CDR3 DNA reads TGTGCCAGCAGTACGAGCGGGGGGGCCCCAGATACGCAGTATTTT. Using reference TRBV25-1 and TRBJ2-3 for the parts outside the CDR3, the full variable domain is EADIYQTPRYLVIGTGKKITLECSQTMGHDKMYWYQQDPGMELHLIHYSYGVNSTEKGDLSSESTVSRIRTEHFPLTLESARPSHTSQYLCASSTSGGAPDTQYFGPGTRLTVL.

The J gene is TRBJ1-1, the V gene TRBV6-5; 7 nucleotides agree with TRBD1. This CDR3 comprises 14 residues. CDR1 MNHEY and CDR2 SVGAGI come from the germline V gene. V lost 7 bases, J lost 5 bases, and 10 bases stayed unmatched. CDR3 protein: CASKRDRQGTEAFF. As DNA, the CDR3 is TGTGCCAGCAAAAGGGACCGACAGGGAACTGAAGCTTTCTTT.

The chain uses TRBV6-5 and TRBJ1-6; tentative D call: TRBD1 (6 bases). CDR1 and CDR2 (germline): MNHEY, SVGAGI. Trimming pared 5 bases from V and 10 bases from J, leaving 18 bases between. This CDR3 region has 15 residues. In DNA form, the CDR3 reads TGTGCCAGCAGTCGCTCATCGACAGGTATCTCACCCCTCCACTTT. This codes for CASSRSSTGISPLHF.

The rearrangement links TRBV29-1 to TRBJ1-1, with D maybe TRBD1 (5 bases). The CDR3 runs 13 residues. V was shortened by 0 bases and J by 11 bases, with 16 bases between the two germline ends. The germline CDR1 and CDR2 sequences are SQVTM and ANQGSEA. The CDR3 nucleotides are TGCAGCGTTGAAGATCGGGGGAGGGCTTCTGCTTTCTTT. Amino acid sequence: CSVEDRGRASAFF.

The V call is TRBV4-1, the J call TRBJ1-3; TRBD1 aligns across 7 bases. The V gene end was trimmed by 4 bases and the J gene end by 3 bases; junction bases not matched to a gene: 3. Germline values: CDR1 MGHRA, CDR2 YSYEKL. This CDR3 is 14 amino acids long. This chain's CDR3 is CASSPTGSGNTIYF. The DNA for the CDR3 is TGCGCCAGCAGCCCGACAGGGAGTGGAAACACCATATATTTT.

This rearrangement joins TRBV7-9 to TRBJ2-5; TRBD2 matches 9 bases. J was trimmed by 4 bases and V by 1 base; bases with no gene match: 4. CDR1 SEHNR and CDR2 FQNEAQ come from the germline V gene (reference sequence). This CDR3 is built from 15 residues. The CDR3 DNA reads as TGTGCCAGCAGCTTAGTTCTAGCGGGATCAGAGACCCAGTACTTC. Its translation is CASSLVLAGSETQYF.

This clone was recorded once. V gene TRBV2 combines with J gene TRBJ2-2; 7 nucleotides match TRBD1. The CDR3 consists of 14 residues. Germline V CDR1 and CDR2: SNHLY, FYNNEI. V was clipped by 6 bases and J by 6 bases; unmatched bases: 7. CDR3: CASRDRVVPGELFF. The CDR3 bases are TGTGCCAGCAGAGACAGGGTTGTTCCCGGGGAGCTGTTTTTT.

The V gene is TRBV5-4, the J gene TRBJ2-4; D unresolved. V was cut by 0 bases and J by 0 bases, with 4 bases left in between. Looked up from germline, CDR1 is SGHNT and CDR2 is YYREEE (reference sequence). CDR3 length: 14 amino acids. The CDR3 loop is CASSLGAAKNIQYF. The CDR3 DNA reads as TGTGCCAGCAGCTTGGGAGCAGCCAAAAACATTCAGTACTTC.

This clone was recorded only once. V and J are TRBV19 and TRBJ1-2, with 9 bases identical to TRBD1. V gave up 5 bases and J gave up 7 bases; unmatched junction bases: 2. The CDR3 extends over 12 amino acids. CDR1 and CDR2 from the germline V gene are LNHDA and SQIVND (reference sequence). Here the CDR3 DNA reads TGTGCCAGTAGTTCGACAGGGGGTGGCTACACCTTC. It codes for CASSSTGGGYTF.

This clone has a single count. The V call is TRBV19, the J call TRBJ2-1; D perhaps matches TRBD2 (5 bases). CDR3 length equals 13 residues. Trimming removed 6 bases at V and 8 bases at J, with 14 bases between. Germline V gene data show CDR1 as LNHDA and CDR2 as SQIVND (reference sequence). CDR3 residues: CASSELEGYEQFF. CDR3 bases: TGTGCCAGTAGCGAACTAGAGGGTTATGAGCAGTTCTTC.

The chain employs TRBV18 and TRBJ1-4; 10 nucleotides line up with TRBD1. The germline gives CDR1 KGHSH, CDR2 LQKENI. This CDR3 comprises 14 residues. The junction had 4 bases not matched to a gene; V was cut back by 4 bases and J by 8 bases. In nucleotides, the CDR3 is TGTGCCAGCTCACGGGACAGGGGAGGAGAAAAACTGTTTTTT. It specifies CASSRDRGGEKLFF.

The gene calls are TRBV25-1 and TRBJ2-7, with D possibly being TRBD1 (5 bases). With 5 bases removed from V and 3 bases from J, the gap between germline ends came to 17 bases. Germline V gene lookup returns CDR1 MGHDK and CDR2 SYGVNS. CDR3 length equals 15 residues. The CDR3 bases are TGTGCCAGCAGTCCGTCGGCAGGGTCAGGCTACGAGCAGTACTTC. Protein product: CASSPSAGSGYEQYF.

This chain connects TRBV28 to TRBJ2-7, with D unresolved. The ends were cut back, 4 bases at V and 2 bases at J, with 9 bases in the middle. Germline V CDR1 and CDR2: MDHEN, SYDVKM. The CDR3 has 13 amino acids. The chain's CDR3 is CASSSYSTYEQYF. CDR3 sequence (DNA): TGTGCCAGCAGTTCTTACAGCACCTACGAGCAGTACTTC.